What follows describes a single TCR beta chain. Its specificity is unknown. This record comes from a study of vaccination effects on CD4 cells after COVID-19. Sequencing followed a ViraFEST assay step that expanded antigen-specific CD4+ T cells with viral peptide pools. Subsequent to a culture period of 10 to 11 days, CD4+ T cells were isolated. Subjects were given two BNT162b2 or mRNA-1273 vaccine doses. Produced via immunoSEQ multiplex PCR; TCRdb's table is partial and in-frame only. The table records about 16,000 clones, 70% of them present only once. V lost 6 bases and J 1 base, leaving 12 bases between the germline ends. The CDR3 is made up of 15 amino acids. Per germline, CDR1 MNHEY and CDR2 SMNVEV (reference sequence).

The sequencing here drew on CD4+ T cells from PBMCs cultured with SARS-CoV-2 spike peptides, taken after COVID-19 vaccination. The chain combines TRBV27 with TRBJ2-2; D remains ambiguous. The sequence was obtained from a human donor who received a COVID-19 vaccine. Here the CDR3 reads CASRNFIRNTGELFF. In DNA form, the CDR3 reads TGTGCCAGCAGAAATTTTATCAGGAACACCGGGGAGCTGTTTTTT.